Listed below are T cell receptor beta chains from one sample, sequenced in a study of immune heterogeneity within non-small cell lung tumors. TCRdb fed the multiplex PCR reads into MiXCR, producing one record per CDR3 protein. The sample lists thousands of distinct CDR3 sequences, 22% occurring once. Sequencing was carried out using lung tumor tissue. The receptors shown here come from a man aged 65-85 years with non-small cell lung cancer. The CDR3 runs from the conserved cysteine through the conserved F or W. A D gene is named only where the DNA matches it firmly. Clone size appears in some rows only: once, few, many, or a class for an expanded clone.

j_gene,v_gene,d_gene,abundance,len,CDR3nt,CDR3aa
TRBJ1-4,TRBV27,TRBD1,medium-sized,14,TGTGCCAGCAGTTCCTTTGACAGGGTAGAAAAACTGTTTTTT,CASSSFDRVEKLFF
TRBJ2-6,TRBV27,.,medium-sized,16,TGTGCCAGCAGCTCCCGACCCGGATCCGGGGCCAACGTCCTGACTTTC,CASSSRPGSGANVLTF
TRBJ2-7,TRBV27,.,medium-sized,14,TGTGCCAGCAGTTTAGTTACGGGGACCTACGAGCAGTACTTC,CASSLVTGTYEQYF
TRBJ2-3,TRBV5-6,.,few,14,TGTGCCAGCAGCTTAGGCAGCAGCACAGATACGCAGTATTTT,CASSLGSSTDTQYF
TRBJ2-6,TRBV30,.,many,17,TGTGCCTGGAGTGTACTCCCGTGGAGCTCTGGGGCCAACGTCCTGACTTTC,CAWSVLPWSSGANVLTF
TRBJ1-1,TRBV9,.,medium-sized,13,TGTGCCAGCAGCTTTCAGGATAACACTGAAGCTTTCTTT,CASSFQDNTEAFF
TRBJ2-7,TRBV7-6,.,many,13,TGTGCCAGCAGCTTATCCTCTTCCTACGAGCAGTACTTC,CASSLSSSYEQYF
TRBJ1-1,TRBV6-9,.,.,13,TGTGCCAGCAGTTTAGGGCGGAACACTGAGGATTTCTTT,CASSLGRNTEDFF
TRBJ1-2,TRBV20-1,.,medium-sized,15,TGCAGTGCTAGACTCCAGGGTTCCCCCTCCTATGGCTACACCTTC,CSARLQGSPSYGYTF
TRBJ1-6,TRBV18,.,medium-sized,15,TGTGCCAGCTCACCAATCGGGCAGAGAAATTCACCCCTCCACTTT,CASSPIGQRNSPLHF
TRBJ2-4,TRBV10-3,.,.,16,TGTGCCATCAGTGAGTCGTTTTGGAACGGTAAAAACATTCAGTACTTC,CAISESFWNGKNIQYF
TRBJ2-2,TRBV5-1,.,many,17,TGCGCCAGCAGCCGGGGAGTCGTCAGCGCGAACACCGGGGAGCTGTTTTTT,CASSRGVVSANTGELFF
TRBJ1-3,TRBV7-3,.,medium-sized,15,TGTGCCAGCAGCTTACGGGGAGACTCTAGAAACACCATATATTTT,CASSLRGDSRNTIYF
TRBJ2-7,TRBV30,TRBD2,.,13,TGTGCCTGGAGTGAGGGAGGGGCCTACGAGCAGTACTTC,CAWSEGGAYEQYF
TRBJ1-6,TRBV10-2,.,medium-sized,14,TGCGCCAGCAGTGTTTCGGGGTATGGTTCACCCCTCCACTTT,CASSVSGYGSPLHF
TRBJ1-6,TRBV5-5,TRBD1,many,16,TGTGCCAGCAGCTTGCAACACGACAGGGGGAGTTTTCCCCTCCACTTT,CASSLQHDRGSFPLHF
TRBJ2-7,TRBV7-9,.,medium-sized,13,TGTGCCAGCAGCTCCTGGGACCACTACGAGCAGTACTTC,CASSSWDHYEQYF
TRBJ1-5,TRBV3-1,TRBD1,few,14,TGTGCCAGCAGCCGGACAGGGGGCAATCAGCCCCAGCATTTT,CASSRTGGNQPQHF